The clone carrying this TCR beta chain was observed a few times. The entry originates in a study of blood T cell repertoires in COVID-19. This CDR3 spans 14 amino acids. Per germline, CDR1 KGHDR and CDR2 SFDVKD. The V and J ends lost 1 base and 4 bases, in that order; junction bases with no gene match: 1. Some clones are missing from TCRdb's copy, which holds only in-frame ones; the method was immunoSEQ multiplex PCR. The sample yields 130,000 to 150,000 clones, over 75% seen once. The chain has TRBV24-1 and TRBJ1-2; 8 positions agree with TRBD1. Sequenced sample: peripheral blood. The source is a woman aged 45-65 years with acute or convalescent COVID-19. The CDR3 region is CATSDFDRGYGYTF. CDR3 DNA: TGTGCCACCAGTGATTTCGACAGGGGCTATGGCTACACCTTC.